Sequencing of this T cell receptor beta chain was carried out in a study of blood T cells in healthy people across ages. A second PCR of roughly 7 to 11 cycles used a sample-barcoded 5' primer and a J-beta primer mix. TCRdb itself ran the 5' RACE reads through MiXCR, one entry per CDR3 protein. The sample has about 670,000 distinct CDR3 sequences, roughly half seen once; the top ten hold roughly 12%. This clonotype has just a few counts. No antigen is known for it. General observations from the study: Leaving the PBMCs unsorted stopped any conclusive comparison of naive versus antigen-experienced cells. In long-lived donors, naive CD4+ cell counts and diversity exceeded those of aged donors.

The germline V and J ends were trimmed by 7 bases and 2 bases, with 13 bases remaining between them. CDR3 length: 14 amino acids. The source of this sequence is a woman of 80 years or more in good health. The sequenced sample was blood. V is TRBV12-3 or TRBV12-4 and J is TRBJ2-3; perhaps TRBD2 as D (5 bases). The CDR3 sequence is CASTPRRNTDTQYF. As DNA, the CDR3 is TGTGCCAGCACCCCGAGGAGGAACACAGATACGCAGTATTTT.